This record covers a single T cell receptor beta chain. What it binds is not known. The table came from immunoSEQ multiplex PCR; TCRdb's copy has only in-frame clones and leaves some out. The table has about 610,000 clones, roughly 96% seen once. Terminally differentiated effector memory CD45RA+ cells were left out of the naive CD8 fraction, which was CD45RO-negative and positively selected for CCR7. The study enrolled healthy HIV-negative adults without recent acute infections or vaccinations as donors. The data were obtained in a study of shared clonotypes between healthy human individuals. Study-wide findings and caveats: Estimated richness values were generally larger in naive subsets than in memory subsets. Among a few donors, roughly 5% of naive CD4 clonotypes were found in common. Sampling used blood alone; tissue repertoires probably differ.

CDR3 length equals 16 residues. Germline V gene sequence: CDR1 LNHNV, CDR2 YYDKDF (reference sequence). V lost 4 bases to trimming and J lost 7 bases; unmatched junction nucleotides: 7. This TCR was recovered from a woman in her thirties in good health. The chain links TRBV15 to TRBJ2-1; 13 bases align to TRBD2. Sequencing input: naive CD8+ T cells sorted from blood. This chain's CDR3 is CATSTGLAGYPNEQFF. The CDR3 DNA follows: TGTGCCACCAGCACGGGACTAGCGGGATACCCAAATGAGCAGTTCTTC. Full variable domain (missing parts from reference TRBV15 and TRBJ2-1): DAMVIQNPRYQVTQFGKPVTLSCSQTLNHNVMYWYQQKSSQAPKLLFHYYDKDFNNEADTPDNFQSRRPNTSFCFLDIRSPGLGDTAMYLCATSTGLAGYPNEQFFGPGTRLTVL.